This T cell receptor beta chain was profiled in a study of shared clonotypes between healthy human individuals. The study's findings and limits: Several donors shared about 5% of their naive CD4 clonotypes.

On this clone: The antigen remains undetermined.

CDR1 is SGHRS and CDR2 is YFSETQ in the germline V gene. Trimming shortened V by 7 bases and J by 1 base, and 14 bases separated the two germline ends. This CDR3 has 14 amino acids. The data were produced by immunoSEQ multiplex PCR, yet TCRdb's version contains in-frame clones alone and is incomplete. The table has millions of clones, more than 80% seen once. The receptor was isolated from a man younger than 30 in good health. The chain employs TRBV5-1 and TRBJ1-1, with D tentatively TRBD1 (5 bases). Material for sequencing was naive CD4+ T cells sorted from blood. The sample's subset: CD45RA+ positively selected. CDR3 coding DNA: TGCGCCAGCGGCCAGAGGACAACGAACACTGAAGCTTTCTTT. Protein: CASGQRTTNTEAFF.